Listed below are T cell receptor beta chains from one sample, sequenced in a study of T cell responses to AZD1222 COVID-19 vaccine. Measured with immunoSEQ multiplex PCR; TCRdb has only the in-frame clones, and not every one. The sample gives around 120,000 clones, roughly 90% of which show up once; 4.4% is in the top ten. The sample here was peripheral blood, taken on day 0 of AZD1222 vaccination. The source of these receptors is an adult in good health. The CDR3 runs from the conserved cysteine through the conserved F or W. A D gene is named only where the DNA matches it firmly.

j_call: TRBJ2-1; d_call: .; v_call: TRBV6-5; cdr3_aa: CASRSGSSYNEQFF; cdr3_nt: TGTGCCAGCCGGTCTGGCAGCTCCTACAATGAGCAGTTCTTC
j_call: TRBJ2-3; d_call: TRBD2; v_call: TRBV5-1; cdr3_aa: CASSLGSGTSGGAGDTQYF; cdr3_nt: TGCGCCAGCAGCTTGGGCTCTGGGACTAGCGGGGGGGCCGGAGATACGCAGTATTTT
j_call: TRBJ1-5; d_call: TRBD1; v_call: TRBV28; cdr3_aa: CASRNRDRSYSNQPQHF; cdr3_nt: TGTGCCAGCAGGAACCGGGACAGGAGCTATAGCAATCAGCCCCAGCATTTT
j_call: TRBJ1-2; d_call: .; v_call: TRBV6-4; cdr3_aa: CASTPGGSYGYTF; cdr3_nt: TGTGCCAGCACCCCAGGCGGGTCCTATGGCTACACCTTC
j_call: TRBJ1-2; d_call: .; v_call: TRBV7-9; cdr3_aa: CASSSDLANYGYTF; cdr3_nt: TGTGCCAGCAGCTCGGACCTAGCTAACTATGGCTACACCTTC
j_call: TRBJ2-7; d_call: TRBD2; v_call: TRBV3-1/TRBV3-2; cdr3_aa: CASSLAGSYEQYF; cdr3_nt: TGTGCCAGCAGTCTAGCGGGCTCCTACGAGCAGTACTTC
j_call: TRBJ2-3; d_call: .; v_call: TRBV5-1; cdr3_aa: CASNRGDTITDTQYF; cdr3_nt: TGCGCCAGCAATAGGGGGGACACAATCACAGATACGCAGTATTTT
j_call: TRBJ2-5; d_call: TRBD2; v_call: TRBV2; cdr3_aa: CASSRGLAGVQETQYF; cdr3_nt: TGTGCCAGCAGTCGCGGACTAGCGGGGGTCCAAGAGACCCAGTACTTC
j_call: TRBJ1-1; d_call: .; v_call: TRBV5-4; cdr3_aa: CASRPWGMTEAFF; cdr3_nt: TGTGCCAGCAGGCCTTGGGGCATGACTGAAGCTTTCTTT
j_call: TRBJ1-4; d_call: .; v_call: TRBV7-8; cdr3_aa: CASSSQQPATNEKLFF; cdr3_nt: TGTGCCAGCAGCTCGCAGCAACCTGCGACTAATGAAAAACTGTTTTTT
j_call: TRBJ1-6; d_call: TRBD1; v_call: TRBV10-1; cdr3_aa: CASTPPGQANDSPLHF; cdr3_nt: TGCGCCAGCACCCCACCGGGACAGGCGAATGATTCACCCCTCCACTTT